This passage covers 27 T cell receptor beta chains from one sample sequenced in a study of blood T cell repertoires in COVID-19 (dated by TCRdb to the early 2020s). Receptors were amplified or captured by the immunoSEQ multiplex PCR assay. TCRdb carries this immuneACCESS record with in-frame sequences only. Its versions omit some clonotypes, under half of them owing to an unresolved V gene in the studies checked, with the rest unexplained. The sample profile shows almost 200,000 clones; 70% to 90% of them were found once. Approximately 8% of the sample is held by the ten biggest clonotypes. What was sequenced was PBMCs or T cells enriched from blood (not recorded which). The receptors stem from a woman younger than 35 who had recovered from COVID-19.

The V gene is TRBV5-4, the J gene TRBJ2-1; 10 bases agree with TRBD1. The CDR3 totals 15 residues. Germline assignment: CDR1 SGHNT and CDR2 YYREEE (reference sequence). V lost 0 bases, J lost 7 bases, and 4 bases stayed unmatched. The CDR3 DNA sequence: TGTGCCAGCAGCTTGGTTGGGGACAGGGGTAATGAGCAGTTCTTC. Translation: CASSLVGDRGNEQFF. Complete variable domain (other parts from reference TRBV5-4 and TRBJ2-1): ETGVTQSPTHLIKTRGQQVTLRCSSQSGHNTVSWYQQALGQGPQFIFQYYREEENGRGNFPPRFSGLQFPNYSSELNVNALELDDSALYLCASSLVGDRGNEQFFGPGTRLTVL.

This chain links TRBV9 with TRBJ2-3, with 12 nucleotides matching TRBD2. Germline-derived CDR1 and CDR2 are SGDLS and YYNGEE. V trimming: 3 bases; J trimming: 5 bases; junction bases outside the gene matches: 7. The CDR3 sequence is 16 residues long. CDR3 nucleotides: TGTGCCAGCAGCGCCTGGACTAGCGGGGTTGAAGATACGCAGTATTTT. Its translation is CASSAWTSGVEDTQYF.

The CDR3 DNA sequence: TGTGCCACCGGGGAGGCAGGGGGGCATCAGCCCCAGCATTTT. Translating gives CATGEAGGHQPQHF. The chain links TRBV24-1 to TRBJ1-5; 7 nucleotides agree with TRBD1. The CDR3 is 14 amino acids. The junction had 9 bases not matched to a gene; V was cut back by 9 bases and J by 5 bases. Germline values: CDR1 KGHDR, CDR2 SFDVKD.

V is TRBV12-3 or TRBV12-4 and J is TRBJ2-3, with D perhaps TRBD2 (7 bases). This CDR3 comprises 13 residues. V lost 4 bases and J 7 bases, leaving 12 bases between the germline ends. CDR3: CASSSGGHYTQYF. CDR3 DNA sequence: TGTGCCAGCAGTTCGGGGGGCCACTATACGCAGTATTTT.

In DNA form, the CDR3 reads TGTGCCAGCAGCTTCCAGCCGGGACAGGTCAATCAGCCCCAGCATTTT. It specifies CASSFQPGQVNQPQHF. The chain combines TRBV9 with TRBJ1-5, with 8 bases lining up with TRBD1. Germline V CDR1 and CDR2: SGDLS, YYNGEE. The CDR3 runs 16 residues. J gave up 3 bases and V 4 bases, and 9 bases lay outside the gene matches.

In this sample, this clone turned up a few times. V is TRBV3-1 (or the pseudogene TRBV3-2) and J is TRBJ2-1; D uncertain. Germline CDR1 is LGHDT and CDR2 is YNNKEL (reference sequence). The CDR3 totals 12 residues. Trimming pared 2 bases from V and 5 bases from J, leaving 4 bases between. CDR3 residues: CASSQRNNEQFF. CDR3 bases: TGTGCCAGCAGCCAACGTAACAATGAGCAGTTCTTC.

This chain links TRBV19 with TRBJ2-1; 11 nucleotides align to TRBD2. Germline V gives CDR1 LNHDA, CDR2 SQIVND (reference sequence). This CDR3 has 17 amino acids. The junction had 8 bases not matched to a gene; V was cut back by 4 bases and J by 3 bases. The CDR3 sequence: CASSSRPSGGSYNEQFF. The CDR3, as DNA: TGTGCCAGTAGTAGTCGTCCTAGCGGGGGGAGCTACAATGAGCAGTTCTTC.

This clone has more than one count but fewer than ten. The rearrangement joins TRBV27 to TRBJ1-2; D gene uncertain. The CDR3 is 13 amino acids. Between the trimmed V and J ends, which lost 5 bases and 8 bases, there was a span of 15 bases. Looked up from germline, CDR1 is MNHEY and CDR2 is SMNVEV (reference sequence). CDR3 amino acids: CASSLYPAGGYTF. CDR3 coding DNA: TGTGCCAGCAGTCTCTACCCAGCGGGGGGCTACACCTTC.

J is TRBJ1-2 and V is TRBV7-2; no firm D call. This CDR3 region has 13 residues. Germline loops: CDR1 SGHTA, CDR2 FQGNSA. V lost 1 base and J 5 bases, leaving 8 bases between the germline ends. The CDR3 spells CASSLDGLYGYTF. The CDR3, as DNA: TGTGCCAGCAGCTTAGACGGGTTGTATGGCTACACCTTC.

The genes are TRBV7-9 and TRBJ1-1; D might be TRBD1 (5 bases). CDR1 is SEHNR, CDR2 FQNEAQ, per germline (reference sequence). The CDR3 sequence is 16 residues long. The V gene lost 8 bases and the J gene lost 3 bases, with 22 bases spanning the gap. For the CDR3, the DNA is TGTGCCAGCGACCAAAGGGGCCTAGACGGATACACTGAAGCTTTCTTT. As protein: CASDQRGLDGYTEAFF.

This clone was observed once. The rearrangement links TRBV6-6 to TRBJ2-5; 10 bases line up with TRBD2. The germline V gene encodes CDR1 MNHNY and CDR2 SVGAGI (reference sequence). Trimming at V came to 5 bases and at J to 5 bases, leaving 8 bases not matched to a gene. CDR3 length equals 15 residues. For the CDR3, the DNA is TGTGCCAGCAGTCGCCCTAGCGGGGGAAGTGAGACCCAGTACTTC. Translated, it gives CASSRPSGGSETQYF.

This chain joins TRBV19 and TRBJ1-2; D is uncertain. In germline, CDR1 is LNHDA, CDR2 SQIVND (reference sequence). CDR3 length: 15 residues. Trimming removed 3 bases from V and 6 bases from J, with 17 bases in between. The CDR3 loop is CASSILALRGDGYTF. The CDR3, as DNA: TGTGCCAGTAGTATCTTGGCGCTTCGGGGAGATGGCTACACCTTC.

The chain employs TRBV9 and TRBJ1-3, with TRBD1 as a possible D gene (6 bases). The CDR3 runs 19 residues. Germline loops: CDR1 SGDLS, CDR2 YYNGEE. V was pared by 0 bases and J by 0 bases, with 19 bases between. The DNA for the CDR3 is TGTGCCAGCAGCGTAGCTGACCGACCAGGACAGAGCTCTGGAAACACCATATATTTT. Its protein is CASSVADRPGQSSGNTIYF.

The gene calls are TRBV27 and TRBJ2-7, with 9 bases identical to TRBD1. The CDR3 is made up of 13 amino acids. From germline, CDR1 is MNHEY and CDR2 SMNVEV (reference sequence). The V gene end was trimmed by 6 bases and the J gene end by 1 base; junction bases not matched to a gene: 1. The CDR3 loop reads CASRTGGSYEQYF. The CDR3 bases are TGTGCCAGCAGGACAGGGGGTTCCTACGAGCAGTACTTC.

The rearrangement joins TRBV5-1 to TRBJ1-4; D is unclear. Germline V gene lookup returns CDR1 SGHRS and CDR2 YFSETQ. V lost 2 bases and J 0 bases, leaving 5 bases between the germline ends. The CDR3 extends over 14 amino acids. The CDR3 DNA sequence: TGCGCCAGCAGCTTACAGACAACTAATGAAAAACTGTTTTTT. As protein: CASSLQTTNEKLFF.

The chain combines TRBV15 with TRBJ1-5; D call uncertain. The CDR3 sequence is 16 residues long. CDR1 LNHNV and CDR2 YYDKDF come from the germline V gene (reference sequence). V was trimmed by 0 bases and J by 0 bases, leaving 9 bases between them. In DNA, the CDR3 is TGTGCCACCAGCAGAGACAGGTGGTATAGCAATCAGCCCCAGCATTTT. Translated: CATSRDRWYSNQPQHF.

DNA of the CDR3: TGTGCCAGCTTAGACGCCGGGACAGGCCGCGGGGGCTACACCTTC. Translation gives CASLDAGTGRGGYTF. The rearrangement uses TRBV2 and TRBJ1-2; 8 bases line up with TRBD1. The CDR3 covers 15 residues. The germline V gene encodes CDR1 SNHLY and CDR2 FYNNEI. V lost 8 bases to trimming and J lost 8 bases; unmatched junction nucleotides: 16.

The chain joins TRBV5-1 to TRBJ1-1; D remains unclear. Trimming stripped 0 bases from V and 4 bases from J, with 10 bases between. The germline CDR1 and CDR2 sequences are SGHRS and YFSETQ. This CDR3 comprises 14 residues. The DNA for the CDR3 is TGCGCCAGCAGCTTGGCGTCGGGGAGCACTGAAGCTTTCTTT. It is translated as CASSLASGSTEAFF.

The rearrangement uses TRBV4-2 and TRBJ1-2; 8 nucleotides agree with TRBD1. Trimming cost V 3 bases and J 0 bases; bases outside gene matches: 6. Germline lookup yields CDR1 LGHNA and CDR2 YNFKEQ. The CDR3 covers 16 residues. CDR3 in amino acids: CASSQGQQGANYGYTF. The CDR3 nucleotides are TGTGCCAGCAGCCAGGGCCAACAGGGGGCTAACTATGGCTACACCTTC.

This clone has only one observation. The chain links TRBV12-3 or TRBV12-4 to TRBJ1-1; TRBD1 agrees at 7 bases. V lost 4 bases and J lost 6; bases outside the gene matches: 5. This CDR3 is 13 amino acids long. CDR3 loop: CASSWDSYAEAFF. CDR3 DNA: TGTGCCAGCAGTTGGGACAGTTACGCTGAAGCTTTCTTT.

This chain connects TRBV9 to TRBJ1-6, with a possible D match to TRBD1 (5 bases). Germline-derived CDR1 and CDR2 are SGDLS and YYNGEE. The CDR3 is 13 amino acids. Deletions cut 2 bases from V and 8 bases from J, with 8 bases between. In DNA, the CDR3 is TGTGCCAGCAGCGTGGCAGGGTATTCACCCCTCCACTTT. It codes for CASSVAGYSPLHF.

This chain links TRBV27 with TRBJ1-6, with 9 bases that match TRBD1. CDR1 MNHEY and CDR2 SMNVEV come from the germline V gene (reference sequence). V dropped 6 bases and J dropped 6; count of bases not matched to a gene: 12. This CDR3 region has 17 residues. The CDR3 DNA is TGTGCCAGCAGCCCTTTGGGACAGGGCCCTGTTAATTCACCCCTCCACTTT. Its translation is CASSPLGQGPVNSPLHF.

DNA of the CDR3: TGTGCCAGCAGCCTGGGGGGACAGAGCAGACTTAATCAGCCCCAGCATTTT. Translated, it gives CASSLGGQSRLNQPQHF. The chain is built from TRBV5-5 and TRBJ1-5; 7 bases are a match to TRBD1. With V trimmed by 4 bases and J by 4 bases, 14 bases remained unmatched. Germline CDR1 SGHKS, CDR2 YYEKEE (reference sequence). This CDR3 is built from 17 residues.

A single count supports this clone. This rearrangement joins TRBV11-2 to TRBJ2-7; 7 nucleotides match TRBD1. In germline, CDR1 is SGHAT, CDR2 FQNNGV. This CDR3 region has 14 residues. The V segment lost 1 base and the J segment 3 bases; nucleotides outside the gene matches: 3. In DNA form, the CDR3 reads TGTGCCAGCAGCTTAGGGGGACAGCTCTACGAGCAGTACTTC. Translating gives CASSLGGQLYEQYF.

V gene TRBV7-6 combines with J gene TRBJ2-1, with 8 positions matching TRBD1. The CDR3 covers 16 residues. V shed 6 bases, J shed 0 bases, and the junction held 7 bases outside the gene matches. Germline assignment: CDR1 SGHVS and CDR2 FNYEAQ. CDR3 DNA sequence: TGTGCCAGCAGACCTAGGACAGGGAGCTCCTACAATGAGCAGTTCTTC. Residues: CASRPRTGSSYNEQFF.

This chain uses TRBV3-1 (or the pseudogene TRBV3-2) with TRBJ1-6; D is uncertain. The germline gives CDR1 LGHDT, CDR2 YNNKEL (reference sequence). Between the trimmed V and J ends, which lost 1 base and 10 bases, there was a span of 11 bases. The CDR3 loop spans 14 amino acids. The CDR3 sequence: CASSQVTKRSPLHF. DNA of the CDR3: TGTGCCAGCAGCCAAGTTACGAAGCGATCACCCCTCCACTTT.

The gene calls are TRBV6-5 and TRBJ1-1; perhaps TRBD1 as D (5 bases). Trimming left V 11 bases short and J 4 bases short, with 17 bases between. Germline V CDR1 and CDR2: MNHEY, SVGAGI. The CDR3 has 13 amino acids. The CDR3 here is CAGGDARGTEAFF. The CDR3 region has the DNA TGTGCCGGAGGGGATGCGAGGGGCACTGAAGCTTTCTTT.